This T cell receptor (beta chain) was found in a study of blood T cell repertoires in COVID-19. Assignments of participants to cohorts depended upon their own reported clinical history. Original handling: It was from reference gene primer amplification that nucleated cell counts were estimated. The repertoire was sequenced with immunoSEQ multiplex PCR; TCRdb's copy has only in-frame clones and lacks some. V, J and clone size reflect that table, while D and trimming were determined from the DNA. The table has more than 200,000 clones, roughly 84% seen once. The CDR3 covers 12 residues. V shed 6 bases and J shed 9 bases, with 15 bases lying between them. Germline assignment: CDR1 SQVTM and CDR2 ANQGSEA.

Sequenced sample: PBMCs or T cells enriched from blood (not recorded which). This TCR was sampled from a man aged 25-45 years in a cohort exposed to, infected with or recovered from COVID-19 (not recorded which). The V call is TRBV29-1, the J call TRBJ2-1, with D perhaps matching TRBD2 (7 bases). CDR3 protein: CSVGGASVEQFF. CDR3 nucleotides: TGCAGCGTGGGGGGGGCGTCGGTTGAGCAGTTCTTC.